The 2 T cell receptor beta chains below all came from one sample that was sequenced in a study of human T cells and chemical hapten exposure. In TCRdb, the RACE reads were re-called with MiXCR into one record per CDR3 protein. The sample consists of 75,000 to 100,000 distinct CDR3 sequences, roughly an eighth of them appearing once. Documented time point: patch test 1, 2 weeks after DPC sensitization. Treatment of the sample: therapeutic diphenylcyclopropenone sensitization with weekly scalp DPC. Specimen: whole blood, collected in connection with sensitization to the hapten diphenylcyclopropenone (DPC). These receptors all come from a woman between 40 and 50 years old with alopecia areata. Some clones in this sample may be carry-over from other donors' samples.

The V gene is TRBV19, the J gene TRBJ2-5, with D perhaps matching TRBD1 (6 bases). The CDR3 has 14 amino acids. The germline gives CDR1 LNHDA, CDR2 SQIVND (reference sequence). V was shortened by 5 bases and J by 2 bases, with 12 bases between the two germline ends. As DNA, the CDR3 is TGTGCCAGTAGTGTCGGACAGCTACAAGAGACCCAGTACTTC. It specifies CASSVGQLQETQYF.

The table lists this clonotype with a few counts. V and J are TRBV6-2 or TRBV6-3 and TRBJ1-1; maybe TRBD1 (6 bases). CDR3 length: 15 amino acids. V lost 5 bases and J 2 bases, leaving 15 bases between the germline ends. Germline-derived CDR1 and CDR2 are MNHEY and SVGEGT. CDR3 DNA: TGTGCCAGCAGTGCAAACCAGGGGCAAAACACTGAAGCTTTCTTT. It encodes CASSANQGQNTEAFF.